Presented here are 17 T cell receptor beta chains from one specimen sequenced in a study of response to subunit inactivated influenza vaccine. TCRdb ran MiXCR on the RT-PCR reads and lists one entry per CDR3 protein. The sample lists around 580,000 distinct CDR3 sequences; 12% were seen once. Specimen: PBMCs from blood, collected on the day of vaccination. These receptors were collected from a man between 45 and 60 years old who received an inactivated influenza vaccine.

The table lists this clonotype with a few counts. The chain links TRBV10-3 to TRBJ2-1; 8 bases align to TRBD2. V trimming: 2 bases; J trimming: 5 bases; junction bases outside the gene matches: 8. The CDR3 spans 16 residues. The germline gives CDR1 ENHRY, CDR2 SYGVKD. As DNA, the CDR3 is TGTGCCATCAGTGAGGGACTAGCAGGGAAAAACAATGAGCAGTTCTTC. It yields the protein CAISEGLAGKNNEQFF.

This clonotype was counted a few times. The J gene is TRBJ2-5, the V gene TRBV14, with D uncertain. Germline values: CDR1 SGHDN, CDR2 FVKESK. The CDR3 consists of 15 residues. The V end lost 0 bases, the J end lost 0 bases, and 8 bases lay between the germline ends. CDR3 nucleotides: TGTGCCAGCAGCCAAGATAAAAGTTACCAAGAGACCCAGTACTTC. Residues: CASSQDKSYQETQYF.

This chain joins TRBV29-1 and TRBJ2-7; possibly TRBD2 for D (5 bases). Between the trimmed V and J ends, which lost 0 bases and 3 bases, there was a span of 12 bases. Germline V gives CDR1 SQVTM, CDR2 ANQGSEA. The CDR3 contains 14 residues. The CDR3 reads CSVEDRGNDYEQYF. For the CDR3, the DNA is TGCAGCGTTGAAGATCGAGGGAATGACTACGAGCAGTACTTC.

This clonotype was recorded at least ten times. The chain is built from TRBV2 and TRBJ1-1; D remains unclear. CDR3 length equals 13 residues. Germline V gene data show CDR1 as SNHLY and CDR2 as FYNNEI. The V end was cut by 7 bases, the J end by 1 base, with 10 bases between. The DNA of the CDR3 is TGTGCCAGCAAAGGCGGGGAGAACACTGAAGCTTTCTTT. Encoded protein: CASKGGENTEAFF. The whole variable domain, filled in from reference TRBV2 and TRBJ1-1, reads EPEVTQTPSHQVTQMGQEVILRCVPISNHLYFYWYRQILGQKVEFLVSFYNNEISEKSEIFDDQFSVERPDGSNFTLKIRSTKLEDSAMYFCASKGGENTEAFFGQGTRLTVV.

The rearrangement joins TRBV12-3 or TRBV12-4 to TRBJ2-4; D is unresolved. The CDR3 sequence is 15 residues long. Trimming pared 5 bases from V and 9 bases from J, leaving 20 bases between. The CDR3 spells CASSIGPRSLGIQYF. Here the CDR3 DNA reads TGTGCCAGCAGTATCGGACCGCGGAGTTTGGGCATTCAGTACTTC.

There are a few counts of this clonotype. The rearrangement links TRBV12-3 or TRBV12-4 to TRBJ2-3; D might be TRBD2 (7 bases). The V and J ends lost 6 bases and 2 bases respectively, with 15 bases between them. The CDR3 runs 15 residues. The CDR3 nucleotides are TGTGCCAGCAGCCAAAGGGGGGGAGCCACAGATACGCAGTATTTT. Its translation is CASSQRGGATDTQYF.

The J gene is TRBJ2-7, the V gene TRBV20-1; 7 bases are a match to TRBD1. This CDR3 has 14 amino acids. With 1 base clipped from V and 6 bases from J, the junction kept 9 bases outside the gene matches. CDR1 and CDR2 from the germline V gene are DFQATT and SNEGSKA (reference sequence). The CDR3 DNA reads TGCAGTGCTAGAGCGAGCGAGGGGGCGGGCGAGCAGTACTTC. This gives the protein CSARASEGAGEQYF.

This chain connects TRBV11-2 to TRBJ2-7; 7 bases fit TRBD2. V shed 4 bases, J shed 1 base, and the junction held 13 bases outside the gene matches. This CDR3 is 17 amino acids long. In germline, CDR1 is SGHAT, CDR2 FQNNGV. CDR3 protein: CASSSPKRDFHSYEQYF. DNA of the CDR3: TGTGCCAGCAGCTCCCCCAAGCGGGACTTCCATTCCTACGAGCAGTACTTC.

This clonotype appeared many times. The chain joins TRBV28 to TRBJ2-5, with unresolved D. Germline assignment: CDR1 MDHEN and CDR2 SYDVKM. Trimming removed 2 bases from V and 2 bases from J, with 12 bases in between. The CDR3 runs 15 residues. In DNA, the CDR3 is TGTGCCAGCAGTTTAGTCAGAGGTGTACAAGAGACCCAGTACTTC. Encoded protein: CASSLVRGVQETQYF.

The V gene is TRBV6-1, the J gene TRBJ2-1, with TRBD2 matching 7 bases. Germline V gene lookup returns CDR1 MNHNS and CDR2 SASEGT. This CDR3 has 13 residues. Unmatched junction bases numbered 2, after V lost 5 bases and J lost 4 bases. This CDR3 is CASSNSGYNEQFF. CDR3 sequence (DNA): TGTGCCAGCAGTAATAGCGGGTACAATGAGCAGTTCTTC.

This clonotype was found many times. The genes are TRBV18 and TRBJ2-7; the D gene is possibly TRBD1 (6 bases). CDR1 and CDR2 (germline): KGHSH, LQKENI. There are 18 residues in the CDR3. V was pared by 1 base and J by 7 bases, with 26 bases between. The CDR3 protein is CASSPRVTGQLLLREQYF. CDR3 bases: TGTGCCAGCTCACCACGAGTCACGGGACAATTACTCCTACGGGAGCAGTACTTC.

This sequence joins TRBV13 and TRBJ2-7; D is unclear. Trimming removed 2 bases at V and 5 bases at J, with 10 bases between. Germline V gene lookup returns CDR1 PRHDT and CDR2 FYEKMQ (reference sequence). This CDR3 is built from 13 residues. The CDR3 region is CASSLTASNEQYF. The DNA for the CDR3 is TGTGCCAGCAGCTTAACGGCCTCAAACGAGCAGTACTTC.

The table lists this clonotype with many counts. The CDR3 nucleotides are TGTGCCAGCAGTCTCCCAGGGGATGAGCAGTTCTTC. As protein: CASSLPGDEQFF. The gene calls are TRBV12-3 or TRBV12-4 and TRBJ2-1, with D perhaps TRBD1 (6 bases). The CDR3 has 12 residues. V was cut by 5 bases and J by 8 bases, with 10 bases left in between.

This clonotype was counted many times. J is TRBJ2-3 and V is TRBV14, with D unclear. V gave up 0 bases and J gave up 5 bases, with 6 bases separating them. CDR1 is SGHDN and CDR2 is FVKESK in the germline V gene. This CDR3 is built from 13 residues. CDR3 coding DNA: TGTGCCAGCAGCCAAGATTGGGGAGATACGCAGTATTTT. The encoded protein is CASSQDWGDTQYF.

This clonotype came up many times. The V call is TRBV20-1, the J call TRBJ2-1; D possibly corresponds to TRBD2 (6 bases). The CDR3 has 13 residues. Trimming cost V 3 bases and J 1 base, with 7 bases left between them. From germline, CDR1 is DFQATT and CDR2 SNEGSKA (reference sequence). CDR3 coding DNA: TGCAGTGCTAGCGGGAGATCCTACAATGAGCAGTTCTTC. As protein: CSASGRSYNEQFF.

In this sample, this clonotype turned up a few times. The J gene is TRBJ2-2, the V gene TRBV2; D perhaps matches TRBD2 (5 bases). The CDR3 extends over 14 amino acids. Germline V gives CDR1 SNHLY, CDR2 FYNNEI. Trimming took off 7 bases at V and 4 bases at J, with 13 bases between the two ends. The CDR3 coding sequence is TGTGCCAGCATGAGGGCCCGGGGCACCGGGGAGCTGTTTTTT. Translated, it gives CASMRARGTGELFF. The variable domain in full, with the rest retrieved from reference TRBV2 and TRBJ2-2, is EPEVTQTPSHQVTQMGQEVILRCVPISNHLYFYWYRQILGQKVEFLVSFYNNEISEKSEIFDDQFSVERPDGSNFTLKIRSTKLEDSAMYFCASMRARGTGELFFGEGSRLTVL.

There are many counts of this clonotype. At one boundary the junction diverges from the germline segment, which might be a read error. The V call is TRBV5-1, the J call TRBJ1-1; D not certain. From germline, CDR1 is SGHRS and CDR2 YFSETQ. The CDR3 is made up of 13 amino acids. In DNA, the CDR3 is TGTGCCAGCAGCTTAGTGATGAACACTGAAGCTTTCTTT. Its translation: CASSLVMNTEAFF.